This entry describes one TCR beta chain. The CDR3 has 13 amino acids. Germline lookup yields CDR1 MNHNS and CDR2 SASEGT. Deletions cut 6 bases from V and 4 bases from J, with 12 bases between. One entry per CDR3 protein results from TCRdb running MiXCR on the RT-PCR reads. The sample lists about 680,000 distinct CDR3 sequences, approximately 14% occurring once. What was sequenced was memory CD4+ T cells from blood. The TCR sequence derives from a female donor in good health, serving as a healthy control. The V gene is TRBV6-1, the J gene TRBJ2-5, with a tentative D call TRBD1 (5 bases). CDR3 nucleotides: TGTGCCAGCAGCCAGGGATGGGGAGAGACCCAGTACTTC. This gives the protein CASSQGWGETQYF.